This entry features one TCR beta chain sequence. Germline V gene lookup returns CDR1 SEHNR and CDR2 FQNEAQ (reference sequence). V was clipped by 8 bases and J by 4 bases, with 14 bases between them. The CDR3 contains 13 residues. This entry is derived from a study of blood T cell repertoires in COVID-19. Measured with immunoSEQ multiplex PCR; TCRdb has only the in-frame clones, and not every one. The sample lists some 66,000 clones, about 91% occurring once. The clonotype comes from a human donor in a cohort sampled during active COVID-19. What was sequenced was peripheral blood. The gene calls are TRBV7-9 and TRBJ2-5; D is unresolved. CDR3 DNA sequence: TGTGCCAGCGGATTGAAATCGGGAGAGACCCAGTACTTC. This encodes CASGLKSGETQYF.